A single sample gave rise to the 19 T cell receptor beta chains below, sequenced in a study of blood T cell repertoires in COVID-19. Profiled with immunoSEQ multiplex PCR; TCRdb holds only in-frame clones, not every one. The table lists fewer than 250,000 clones, 70% to 90% of them singletons. The sample comprised peripheral blood. Receptors originate from a man in his forties with acute or convalescent COVID-19.

This clone has a single count. CDR3 sequence reads: CASSPTGLYNQPQHF. The CDR3 nucleotides are TGTGCCAGCAGCCCCACAGGGTTGTACAATCAGCCCCAGCATTTT. The chain joins TRBV7-3 to TRBJ1-5, with D perhaps matching TRBD1 (6 bases). CDR3 length: 15 amino acids. CDR1 and CDR2 (germline): SGHTA, FQGTGA. Deletions cut 5 bases from V and 3 bases from J, with 14 bases between. The full variable domain, its missing parts supplied by reference TRBV7-3 and TRBJ1-5, is GAGVSQTPSNKVTEKGKYVELRCDPISGHTALYWYRQSLGQGPEFLIYFQGTGAADDSGLPNDRFFAVRPEGSVSTLKIQRTERGDSAVYLCASSPTGLYNQPQHFGDGTRLSIL.

To note about this clone: Other DNA sequences within the sample encode an identical CDR3. The genes are TRBV6-5 and TRBJ2-1; 7 nucleotides agree with TRBD2. The J segment lost 0 bases and the V segment lost 3 bases, leaving 2 bases of the junction unmatched. The CDR3 has 15 residues. Germline V lookup: CDR1 MNHEY, CDR2 SVGAGI. The CDR3, as DNA: TGTGCCAGCAGTTATGGGGGGGGCTCCTACAATGAGCAGTTCTTC. Translating gives CASSYGGGSYNEQFF.

The chain employs TRBV27 and TRBJ2-7; possible D gene TRBD1, 6 bases. The V end was cut by 3 bases, the J end by 0 bases, with 15 bases between. This CDR3 is 16 amino acids long. Per the germline V gene, CDR1 is MNHEY and CDR2 is SMNVEV (reference sequence). DNA of the CDR3: TGTGCCAGCAGTTTCTCAGGGGTAGGGAGCTCCTACGAGCAGTACTTC. It translates to CASSFSGVGSSYEQYF.

The chain combines TRBV6-5 with TRBJ2-5, with TRBD2 matching over 8 bases. The CDR3 is 14 residues long. Germline V gene data show CDR1 as MNHEY and CDR2 as SVGAGI. The V segment lost 4 bases and the J segment 3 bases; nucleotides outside the gene matches: 4. The CDR3 bases are TGTGCCAGCAGTTTGGGACTAGTAAAAGAGACCCAGTACTTC. Protein product: CASSLGLVKETQYF.

CDR3 in amino acids: CASSFTSGRAGTDTQYF. CDR3 bases: TGTGCCAGCAGTTTTACCAGCGGGAGGGCGGGCACAGATACGCAGTATTTT. This rearrangement joins TRBV28 to TRBJ2-3; TRBD2 agrees at 10 bases. CDR3 length: 17 amino acids. The V gene's germline CDR1 is MDHEN and CDR2 SYDVKM. The trim removed 3 bases at V and 1 base at J, leaving 7 bases unmatched.

This clone was counted between two and nine times. The J gene is TRBJ1-6, the V gene TRBV5-4, with TRBD1 matching 7 bases. This CDR3 contains 15 residues. CDR1 is SGHNT and CDR2 is YYREEE in the germline V gene (reference sequence). Trimming removed 0 bases from V and 7 bases from J; junction bases left unmatched: 4. In DNA, the CDR3 is TGTGCCAGCAGCTTGGGGCAGGGGGGAAATTCACCCCTCCACTTT. The encoded protein is CASSLGQGGNSPLHF.

The genes are TRBV7-2 and TRBJ2-3; the match to TRBD2 covers 8 bases. Germline trimming cut 2 bases from V and 2 bases from J; bases unmatched to any gene: 3. Germline loops: CDR1 SGHTA, CDR2 FQGNSA. This CDR3 is 15 amino acids long. The CDR3 sequence: CASSLSLADTDTQYF. The CDR3 nucleotides are TGTGCCAGCAGCTTATCACTAGCGGACACAGATACGCAGTATTTT.

V usage is TRBV28 and J usage is TRBJ2-3; 7 bases map to TRBD2. CDR1 is MDHEN and CDR2 is SYDVKM in the germline V gene. The CDR3 runs to 14 residues. V trimming: 7 bases; J trimming: 3 bases; junction bases outside the gene matches: 7. The CDR3 loop is CASTPSGTTDTQYF. The CDR3 nucleotides read TGTGCCAGCACCCCTAGCGGAACTACAGATACGCAGTATTTT.

The chain links TRBV7-2 to TRBJ2-2; D remains ambiguous. This CDR3 comprises 14 residues. Per the germline V gene, CDR1 is SGHTA and CDR2 is FQGNSA. The V and J ends lost 1 base and 4 bases respectively, with 7 bases between them. CDR3 nucleotides: TGTGCCAGCAGCTTAGAGCTCTTCACCGGGGAGCTGTTTTTT. It codes for CASSLELFTGELFF.

The CDR3 loop reads CASSLPSGQVTGELFF. CDR3 DNA sequence: TGTGCCAGTAGTTTGCCCTCGGGACAGGTCACCGGGGAGCTGTTTTTT. The chain links TRBV19 to TRBJ2-2; 8 nucleotides agree with TRBD1. With 5 bases clipped from V and 4 bases from J, the junction kept 9 bases outside the gene matches. The CDR3 extends over 16 amino acids. From germline, CDR1 is LNHDA and CDR2 SQIVND (reference sequence). The whole variable domain, remainder taken from reference TRBV19 and TRBJ2-2, is DGGITQSPKYLFRKEGQNVTLSCEQNLNHDAMYWYRQDPGQGLRLIYYSQIVNDFQKGDIAEGYSVSREKKESFPLTVTSAQKNPTAFYLCASSLPSGQVTGELFFGEGSRLTVL.

The chain uses TRBV2 and TRBJ2-7; the D gene is possibly TRBD1 (7 bases). This CDR3 contains 14 residues. V was shortened by 9 bases and J by 5 bases, with 20 bases between the two germline ends. Germline lookup yields CDR1 SNHLY and CDR2 FYNNEI. CDR3 in amino acids: CASSPQGGFNEQYF. CDR3 bases: TGTGCCAGTAGTCCCCAGGGGGGATTCAACGAGCAGTACTTC.

CDR3 sequence reads: CSCSRGGQQYF. CDR3 DNA sequence: TGCAGCTGTAGCAGGGGCGGGCAGCAGTACTTC. This chain links TRBV20-1 with TRBJ2-7, with D maybe TRBD1 (6 bases). The CDR3 extends over 11 amino acids. Germline loops: CDR1 DFQATT, CDR2 SNEGSKA (reference sequence).

This chain connects TRBV2 to TRBJ1-2, with 8 nucleotides matching TRBD1. This CDR3 comprises 15 residues. The junction had 9 bases not matched to a gene; V was cut back by 3 bases and J by 6 bases. Germline CDR1 and CDR2: SNHLY and FYNNEI. CDR3 DNA: TGTGCCAGCAGTGATGGGACAGGACGAAGGGATGGCTACACCTTC. This codes for CASSDGTGRRDGYTF.

This clone was counted once. The V gene is TRBV19, the J gene TRBJ1-2, with 8 bases aligning to TRBD1. The trim removed 2 bases at V and 5 bases at J, leaving 7 bases unmatched. CDR3 length: 15 amino acids. Germline assignment: CDR1 LNHDA and CDR2 SQIVND (reference sequence). CDR3 nucleotides: TGTGCCAGTAGTATATTCTCTAACAGGGGGTATGGCTACACCTTC. This codes for CASSIFSNRGYGYTF.

The chain joins TRBV6-5 to TRBJ2-7; 8 bases match TRBD1. The CDR3 length is 15 residues. V lost 5 bases and J lost 0; bases outside the gene matches: 6. CDR1 MNHEY and CDR2 SVGAGI come from the germline V gene. CDR3 in amino acids: CASSTDRANSYEQYF. CDR3 nucleotide sequence: TGTGCCAGCAGTACGGACAGGGCTAACTCCTACGAGCAGTACTTC.

J is TRBJ1-1 and V is TRBV18; TRBD1 might be the D (6 bases). The germline V and J ends were trimmed by 3 bases and 0 bases, with 11 bases remaining between them. CDR3 length: 15 residues. The germline gives CDR1 KGHSH, CDR2 LQKENI. CDR3 coding DNA: TGTGCCAGCTCACCGCAGGGGCCCGTGAACACTGAAGCTTTCTTT. This translates into CASSPQGPVNTEAFF.

V and J are TRBV18 and TRBJ2-5, with TRBD2 identical over 10 bases. This CDR3 comprises 15 residues. CDR1 and CDR2 from the germline V gene are KGHSH and LQKENI. J gave up 4 bases and V 3 bases, and 5 bases lay outside the gene matches. The CDR3 loop is CASSPARTSGETQYF. The CDR3 DNA is TGTGCCAGCTCACCGGCAAGGACTAGCGGAGAGACCCAGTACTTC.

Regarding this clone: At one of its ends the junction is not consistent with the germline gene, which may arise from a read error. The chain uses TRBV5-1 and TRBJ2-3, with D possibly matching TRBD1 (6 bases). The CDR3 length is 14 residues. The V gene's germline CDR1 is SGHRS and CDR2 YFSETQ. CDR3 protein: CASRLLEGADTQYF. DNA for the CDR3: TGCGCCAGCCGCTTACTAGAGGGGGCAGATACGCAGTATTTT.

V usage is TRBV3-1 (or the pseudogene TRBV3-2) and J usage is TRBJ2-3; TRBD2 might be the D (5 bases). V was shortened by 0 bases and J by 2 bases, with 12 bases between the two germline ends. This CDR3 region has 16 residues. Germline V gene sequence: CDR1 LGHDT, CDR2 YNNKEL (reference sequence). The CDR3 here is CASSQDPGRYTDTQYF. CDR3 sequence (DNA): TGTGCCAGCAGCCAAGATCCGGGGAGATACACAGATACGCAGTATTTT.